This passage covers 10 T cell receptor beta chains from one sample sequenced in a study of T cell responses to AZD1222 COVID-19 vaccine. Data came from immunoSEQ multiplex PCR; TCRdb stores just in-frame clones and leaves some out. Here the sample spans around 120,000 clones, around 92% being singletons. The specimen was peripheral blood, collected on day 0 of AZD1222 vaccination. Receptors were obtained from an adult in good health.

This clone was observed once. The V call is TRBV4-1, the J call TRBJ2-5; TRBD1 matches at 7 bases. From germline, CDR1 is MGHRA and CDR2 YSYEKL. The CDR3 has 17 amino acids. J was trimmed by 4 bases and V by 4 bases; bases with no gene match: 15. CDR3 DNA: TGCGCCAGCAGCCCCCGAACCTTAGGACAGGACACAGAGACCCAGTACTTC. Translating gives CASSPRTLGQDTETQYF.

The chain carries TRBV28 and TRBJ2-4; either TRBD1 or TRBD2 may fit D (7 bases each). Deletions cut 7 bases from V and 8 bases from J, with 21 bases between. This CDR3 comprises 15 residues. The germline V gene has CDR1 MDHEN and CDR2 SYDVKM. The CDR3 DNA reads TGTGCCAGCACCACCCCCCTAGCAGGGGGGGACATTCAGTACTTC. Its translation: CASTTPLAGGDIQYF.

The gene calls are TRBV30 and TRBJ1-5; D unresolved. Germline V lookup: CDR1 GTSNPN, CDR2 SVGIG (reference sequence). Trimming took off 1 base at V and 0 bases at J, with 10 bases between the two ends. This CDR3 is built from 15 residues. Here the CDR3 reads CAWSGGWGSNQPQHF. As DNA, the CDR3 is TGTGCCTGGAGTGGGGGTTGGGGTAGCAATCAGCCCCAGCATTTT.

The chain is built from TRBV29-1 and TRBJ1-2; the D gene is possibly TRBD1 (5 bases). The ends were cut back, 7 bases at V and 8 bases at J, with 38 bases in the middle. The germline V gene encodes CDR1 SQVTM and CDR2 ANQGSEA. The CDR3 contains 19 residues. This CDR3 is CSARTFAARRGKILRGYTF. CDR3 nucleotides: TGCAGCGCTAGGACCTTCGCAGCCCGGAGGGGAAAAATTTTAAGGGGCTACACCTTC.

The gene calls are TRBV28 and TRBJ1-4, with 9 positions matching TRBD1. Germline V gives CDR1 MDHEN, CDR2 SYDVKM. After removal of 4 bases from V and 5 bases from J, the junction contained 8 bases not matched to a gene. CDR3 size: 16 residues. CDR3 coding DNA: TGTGCCAGCAGTTCCTATAGGGGACAGGGAAATGAAAAACTGTTTTTT. This codes for CASSSYRGQGNEKLFF.

Here the CDR3 DNA reads TGTGCCAGCAGCCTTAGACAGAACACTGAAGCTTTCTTT. Translating it yields CASSLRQNTEAFF. J is TRBJ1-1 and V is TRBV7-2; D remains ambiguous. The CDR3 length is 13 residues. CDR1 and CDR2 from the germline V gene are SGHTA and FQGNSA. V lost 5 bases, J lost 1 base, and 8 bases lay in between.

This chain uses TRBV13 with TRBJ1-1, with a tentative D call TRBD1 (5 bases). V lost 5 bases and J lost 2, with 15 bases in between. CDR1 and CDR2 (germline): PRHDT, FYEKMQ (reference sequence). The CDR3 has 15 residues. This CDR3 is CASSRLGEGNTEAFF. CDR3 DNA sequence: TGTGCCAGCAGCCGCCTGGGGGAGGGAAACACTGAAGCTTTCTTT.

The chain links TRBV24-1 to TRBJ2-7, with D possibly being TRBD2 (6 bases). The germline V and J ends were trimmed by 2 bases and 0 bases, with 7 bases remaining between them. The CDR3 is made up of 14 amino acids. From germline, CDR1 is KGHDR and CDR2 SFDVKD. The CDR3 DNA sequence: TGTGCCACCAGTGATTCAGCGGGCTCCTACGAGCAGTACTTC. Protein sequence: CATSDSAGSYEQYF.

The V gene is TRBV11-2, the J gene TRBJ1-1; D is unresolved. Per germline, CDR1 SGHAT and CDR2 FQNNGV. The V end lost 1 base, the J end lost 1 base, and 10 bases lay between the germline ends. The CDR3 has 15 residues. The CDR3 here is CASSLGSGSNTEAFF. DNA for the CDR3: TGTGCCAGCAGCTTAGGATCAGGATCGAACACTGAAGCTTTCTTT. The full variable domain, completed using reference TRBV11-2 and TRBJ1-1, is EAGVAQSPRYKIIEKRQSVAFWCNPISGHATLYWYQQILGQGPKLLIQFQNNGVVDDSQLPKDRFSAERLKGVDSTLKIQPAKLEDSAVYLCASSLGSGSNTEAFFGQGTRLTVV.

The V and J genes are TRBV5-1 and TRBJ1-1; 8 bases fit TRBD1. The ends lost 7 bases at V and 5 bases at J; junction bases unmatched: 16. CDR1 and CDR2 from the germline V gene are SGHRS and YFSETQ. The CDR3 is 16 residues long. The CDR3 is CASGKISGGAGTEAFF. CDR3 nucleotide sequence: TGCGCCAGCGGAAAAATTTCAGGGGGCGCGGGGACTGAAGCTTTCTTT. Supplemented by reference TRBV5-1 and TRBJ1-1, the full variable domain reads KAGVTQTPRYLIKTRGQQVTLSCSPISGHRSVSWYQQTPGQGLQFLFEYFSETQRNKGNFPGRFSGRQFSNSRSEMNVSTLELGDSALYLCASGKISGGAGTEAFFGQGTRLTVV.